Many counts were recorded for the clone carrying this TCR beta chain. Its antigen remains unidentified. The source of the sample is a study of T cells in Graves' hyperthyroidism and ophthalmopathy. Patients with uncontrolled infections, other autoimmune diseases, pregnancy or lactation were excluded. RNA transcripts provided the source from which TCR beta CDR3 regions were amplified. TCR CDR3 regions were first amplified by RT-PCR with HTBI primers. TCRdb called the multiplex PCR reads again in MiXCR, with one record for every CDR3 protein. The sample carries under 350,000 distinct CDR3 sequences, 17% recorded once. Study outcomes and limitations: Ophthalmopathy was distinguished from stable hyperthyroidism by 13 V-J signatures. Researchers found most expanded thyroid clonotypes above 0.001 in blood as well.

The germline CDR1 and CDR2 sequences are SGHTA and FQGNSA. The CDR3 covers 15 residues. V gave up 3 bases and J gave up 6 bases; unmatched junction bases: 3. Sample: blood. The chain has TRBV7-2 and TRBJ2-2, with 11 bases matching TRBD2. The TCR comes from an older woman with Graves' ophthalmopathy. Here the CDR3 reads CASSFSGGAAGELFF. The CDR3 DNA is TGTGCCAGCAGCTTTAGCGGGGGGGCCGCCGGGGAGCTGTTTTTT.